One and the same sample provided the 13 T cell receptor beta chains below, sequenced in a study of identical twins. TCRdb analysed the 5' RACE reads with MiXCR anew, one entry per CDR3 protein. The repertoire holds about 690,000 distinct CDR3 sequences, with 5.5% to 6.5% as singletons. Sequencing was done on a sample of naive T cells sorted from blood. The receptor source for this set is a man aged 18 to 29 in good health.

This clonotype was recorded at least ten times. The chain recombines TRBV28 with TRBJ2-1, with D possibly being TRBD2 (7 bases). V lost 5 bases, J lost 6 bases, and 8 bases lay in between. This CDR3 is 12 amino acids long. Germline CDR1 MDHEN, CDR2 SYDVKM. The CDR3, as DNA: TGTGCCAGCAGTAGGGGGGGCAATGAGCAGTTCTTC. This encodes CASSRGGNEQFF. The variable domain in full, completed from reference TRBV28 and TRBJ2-1, reads DVKVTQSSRYLVKRTGEKVFLECVQDMDHENMFWYRQDPGLGLRLIYFSYDVKMKEKGDIPEGYSVSREKKERFSLILESASTNQTSMYLCASSRGGNEQFFGPGTRLTVL.

This clonotype showed up many times. This chain connects TRBV5-5 to TRBJ1-6; 10 bases are a match to TRBD1. Looked up from germline, CDR1 is SGHKS and CDR2 is YYEKEE (reference sequence). The CDR3 has 16 amino acids. V was pared by 4 bases and J by 7 bases, with 8 bases of the junction left unmatched. CDR3 in DNA: TGTGCCAGCAGCGCAGACACGGGACAGGGGAATTCACCCCTCCACTTT. Amino acid sequence: CASSADTGQGNSPLHF.

This clonotype was recorded many times. The V and J genes are TRBV9 and TRBJ2-1; D uncertain. Germline V gene lookup returns CDR1 SGDLS and CDR2 YYNGEE. CDR3 length equals 15 residues. The V and J ends lost 0 bases and 8 bases respectively, with 15 bases between them. The CDR3 bases are TGTGCCAGCAGCGTAGGGGTCGCTTCGGTCCATGAGCAGTTCTTC. Translation: CASSVGVASVHEQFF. Full variable domain (remainder filled in from reference TRBV9 and TRBJ2-1): DSGVTQTPKHLITATGQRVTLRCSPRSGDLSVYWYQQSLDQGLQFLIQYYNGEERAKGNILERFSAQQFPDLHSELNLSSLELGDSALYFCASSVGVASVHEQFFGPGTRLTVL.

The chain recombines TRBV30 with TRBJ2-7; a weak D match, TRBD2 (6 bases). Germline V gives CDR1 GTSNPN, CDR2 SVGIG (reference sequence). CDR3 size: 18 residues. Trimming cost V 4 bases and J 7 bases, with 32 bases left between them. This chain's CDR3 is CAWMGRRGADRPNGEQYF. DNA for the CDR3: TGTGCCTGGATGGGAAGGCGCGGGGCCGACCGTCCGAACGGAGAGCAGTACTTC.

V and J are TRBV11-2 and TRBJ2-4; D is perhaps TRBD2 (5 bases). Trimming removed 2 bases from V and 0 bases from J, with 14 bases in between. CDR3 size: 17 residues. Germline-derived CDR1 and CDR2 are SGHAT and FQNNGV. Written as DNA, the CDR3 is TGTGCCAGCAGCTTAAATCCGGGGATGCTAGCCAAAAACATTCAGTACTTC. This codes for CASSLNPGMLAKNIQYF.

This clonotype came up many times. V usage is TRBV5-1 and J usage is TRBJ1-2; a weak D match, TRBD1 (6 bases). With 2 bases removed from V and 8 bases from J, the gap between germline ends came to 13 bases. The CDR3 has 13 residues. CDR1 is SGHRS, CDR2 YFSETQ, per germline. CDR3 sequence: CASSFSGARGYTF. The CDR3 DNA follows: TGCGCCAGCAGCTTTTCAGGGGCGCGCGGCTACACCTTC.

This clonotype was recorded many times. This chain uses TRBV10-3 with TRBJ2-2, with D unclear. CDR1 ENHRY and CDR2 SYGVKD come from the germline V gene. The V and J ends lost 6 bases and 7 bases respectively, with 9 bases between them. The CDR3 has 12 residues. CDR3 protein: CAIRAPIGELFF. The CDR3 region has the DNA TGTGCCATCAGGGCCCCCATCGGGGAGCTGTTTTTT.

There are a few counts of this clonotype. The CDR3 is CASSQESDEQFF. CDR3 DNA: TGTGCCAGCAGCCAAGAATCGGATGAGCAGTTCTTC. The rearrangement links TRBV14 to TRBJ2-1; no definite D call. With 0 bases removed from V and 8 bases from J, the gap between germline ends came to 5 bases. From germline, CDR1 is SGHDN and CDR2 FVKESK. The CDR3 runs to 12 residues.

This clonotype has just a few counts. The rearrangement uses TRBV7-9 and TRBJ1-2; a weak D match, TRBD1 (5 bases). V dropped 3 bases and J dropped 12 bases, with 8 bases sitting between them. The CDR3 length is 10 residues. Germline assignment: CDR1 SEHNR and CDR2 FQNEAQ (reference sequence). The CDR3 region is CASSFRVHTF. CDR3 bases: TGTGCCAGCAGCTTCAGGGTTCACACCTTC.

This clonotype was detected only a few times. The chain joins TRBV10-3 to TRBJ2-1; D ambiguous. The germline CDR1 and CDR2 sequences are ENHRY and SYGVKD. The CDR3 loop spans 15 amino acids. Trimming cost V 11 bases and J 2 bases, with 19 bases left between them. For the CDR3, the DNA is TGTGCCTCCAACCTAGAAGTTGGCGCCTACAATGAGCAGTTCTTC. Protein sequence: CASNLEVGAYNEQFF.

This clonotype has only a few counts. The V and J genes are TRBV20-1 and TRBJ2-3; 12 nucleotides align to TRBD2. The V and J ends lost 0 bases and 4 bases, in that order; junction bases with no gene match: 5. The germline gives CDR1 DFQATT, CDR2 SNEGSKA (reference sequence). The CDR3 is 16 residues long. The CDR3 spells CSARDPRLAGADTQYF. The CDR3 DNA sequence: TGCAGTGCTAGAGACCCTAGACTAGCGGGAGCAGATACGCAGTATTTT.

A few counts support this clonotype. The chain uses TRBV6-1 and TRBJ1-1, with 9 bases matching TRBD1. J was trimmed by 5 bases and V by 6 bases; bases with no gene match: 16. Germline assignment: CDR1 MNHNS and CDR2 SASEGT. This CDR3 is built from 17 residues. This CDR3 is CASRDAGQGRGGTEAFF. The CDR3 DNA reads as TGTGCCAGCAGAGACGCGGGACAGGGCCGTGGTGGTACTGAAGCTTTCTTT.

This clonotype has more than one count but fewer than ten. CDR3 sequence (DNA): TGTGCCAGCAGTTACGGGACAGGGATGCGGAATGAGCAGTTCTTC. It is translated as CASSYGTGMRNEQFF. The chain links TRBV6-2 or TRBV6-3 to TRBJ2-1; 9 bases fit TRBD1. CDR3 size: 15 residues. CDR1 is MNHEY and CDR2 is SVGEGT in the germline V gene. J lost 7 bases, V lost 2 bases, and 6 bases had no gene match.